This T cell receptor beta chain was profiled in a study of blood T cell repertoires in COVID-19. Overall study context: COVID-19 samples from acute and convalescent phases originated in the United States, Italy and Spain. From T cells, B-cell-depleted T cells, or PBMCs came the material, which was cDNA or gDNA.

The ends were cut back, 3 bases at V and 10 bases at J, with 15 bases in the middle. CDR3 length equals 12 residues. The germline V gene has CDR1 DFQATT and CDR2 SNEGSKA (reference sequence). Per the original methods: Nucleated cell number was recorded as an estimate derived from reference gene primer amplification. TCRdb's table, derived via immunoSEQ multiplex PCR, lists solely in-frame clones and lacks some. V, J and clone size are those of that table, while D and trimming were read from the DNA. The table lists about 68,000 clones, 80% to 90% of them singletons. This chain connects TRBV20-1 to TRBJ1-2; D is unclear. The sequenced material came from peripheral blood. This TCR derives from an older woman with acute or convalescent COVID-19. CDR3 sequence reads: CSASSQLKDYTF. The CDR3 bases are TGCAGTGCTAGTTCTCAGTTGAAAGACTACACCTTC.